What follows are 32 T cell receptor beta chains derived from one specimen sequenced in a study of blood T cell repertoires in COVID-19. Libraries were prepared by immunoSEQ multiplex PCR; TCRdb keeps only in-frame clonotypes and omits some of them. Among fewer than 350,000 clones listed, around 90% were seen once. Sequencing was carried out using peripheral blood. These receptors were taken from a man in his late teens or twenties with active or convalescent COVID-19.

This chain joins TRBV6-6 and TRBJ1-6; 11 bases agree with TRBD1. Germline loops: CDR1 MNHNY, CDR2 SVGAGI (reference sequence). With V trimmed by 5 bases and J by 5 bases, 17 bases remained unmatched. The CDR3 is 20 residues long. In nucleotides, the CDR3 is TGTGCCAGCAGTCCACACTTAGGACAGGGGGCGATTTCGAATAATTCACCCCTCCACTTT. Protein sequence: CASSPHLGQGAISNNSPLHF.

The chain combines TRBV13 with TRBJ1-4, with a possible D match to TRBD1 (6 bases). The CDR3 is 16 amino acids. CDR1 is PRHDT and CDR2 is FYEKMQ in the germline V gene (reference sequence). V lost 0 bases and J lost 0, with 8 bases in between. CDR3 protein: CASSLGRQATNEKLFF. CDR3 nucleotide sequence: TGTGCCAGCAGCTTAGGGAGACAGGCAACTAATGAAAAACTGTTTTTT.

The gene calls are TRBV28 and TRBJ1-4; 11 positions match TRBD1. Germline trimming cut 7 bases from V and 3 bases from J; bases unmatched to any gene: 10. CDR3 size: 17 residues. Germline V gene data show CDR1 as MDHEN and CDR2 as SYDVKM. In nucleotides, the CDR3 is TGTGCCAGCACAGGACAGGGGGCGAATAGAGCTAATGAAAAACTGTTTTTT. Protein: CASTGQGANRANEKLFF.

CDR3 nucleotide sequence: TGTGCCAGCAGTTACCGACAGGGGCCCTATTTCGGCGGTGGCTACACCTTC. This sequence encodes CASSYRQGPYFGGGYTF. V and J are TRBV6-2 or TRBV6-3 and TRBJ1-2; the match to TRBD1 covers 8 bases. The trim removed 2 bases at V and 7 bases at J, leaving 15 bases unmatched. Germline lookup yields CDR1 MNHEY and CDR2 SVGEGT. CDR3 length: 17 amino acids.

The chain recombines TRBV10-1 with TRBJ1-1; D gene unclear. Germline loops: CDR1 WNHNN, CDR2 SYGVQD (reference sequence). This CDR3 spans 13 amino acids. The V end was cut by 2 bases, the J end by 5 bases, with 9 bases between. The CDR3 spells CASSEGRGTEAFF. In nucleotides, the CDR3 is TGCGCCAGCAGTGAGGGCCGGGGTACTGAAGCTTTCTTT.

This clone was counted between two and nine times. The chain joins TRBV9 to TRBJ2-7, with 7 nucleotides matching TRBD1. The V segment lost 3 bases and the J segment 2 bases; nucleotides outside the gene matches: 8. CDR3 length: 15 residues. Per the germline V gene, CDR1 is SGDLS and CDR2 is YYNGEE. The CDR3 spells CASSAGTVATYEQYF. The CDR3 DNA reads TGTGCCAGCAGCGCCGGGACAGTTGCCACCTACGAGCAGTACTTC.

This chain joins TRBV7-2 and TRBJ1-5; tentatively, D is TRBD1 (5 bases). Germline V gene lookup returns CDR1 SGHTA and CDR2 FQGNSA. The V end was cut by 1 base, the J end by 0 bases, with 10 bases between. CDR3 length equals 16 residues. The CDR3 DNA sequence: TGTGCCAGCAGCTTAGTGGGGGGTTATAGCAATCAGCCCCAGCATTTT. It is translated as CASSLVGGYSNQPQHF.

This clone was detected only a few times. The CDR3 DNA reads TGTGCCAGCACCAAAACAGGGGGCGCGACCGGCTACACCTTC. Protein: CASTKTGGATGYTF. V gene TRBV2 combines with J gene TRBJ1-2; 9 nucleotides line up with TRBD1. The CDR3 loop spans 14 amino acids. The junction had 11 bases not matched to a gene; V was cut back by 7 bases and J by 8 bases. CDR1 and CDR2 (germline): SNHLY, FYNNEI.

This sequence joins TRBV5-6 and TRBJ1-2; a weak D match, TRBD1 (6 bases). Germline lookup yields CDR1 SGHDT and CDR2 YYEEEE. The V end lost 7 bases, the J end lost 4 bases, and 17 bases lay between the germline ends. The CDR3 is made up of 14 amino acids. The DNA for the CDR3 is TGTGCCAGCCGTCTACAGGGCTCGAGCTATGGCTACACCTTC. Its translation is CASRLQGSSYGYTF.

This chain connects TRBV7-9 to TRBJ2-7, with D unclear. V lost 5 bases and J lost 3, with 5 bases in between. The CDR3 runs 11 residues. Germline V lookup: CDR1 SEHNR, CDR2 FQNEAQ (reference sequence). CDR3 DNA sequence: TGTGCCAGCAGCCCAAACTACGAGCAGTACTTC. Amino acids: CASSPNYEQYF.

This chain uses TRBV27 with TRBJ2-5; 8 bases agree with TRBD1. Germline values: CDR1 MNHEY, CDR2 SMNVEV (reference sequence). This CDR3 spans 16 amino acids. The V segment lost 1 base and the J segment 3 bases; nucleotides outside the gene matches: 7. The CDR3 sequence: CASSLYPGTGKETQYF. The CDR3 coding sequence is TGTGCCAGCAGTTTATACCCGGGGACAGGTAAAGAGACCCAGTACTTC.

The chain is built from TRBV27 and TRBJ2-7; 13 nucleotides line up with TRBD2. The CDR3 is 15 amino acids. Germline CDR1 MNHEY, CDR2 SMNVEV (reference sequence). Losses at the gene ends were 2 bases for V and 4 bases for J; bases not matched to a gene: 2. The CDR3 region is CASSLGTSGAYEQYF. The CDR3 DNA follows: TGTGCCAGCAGTTTAGGGACTAGCGGGGCTTACGAGCAGTACTTC.

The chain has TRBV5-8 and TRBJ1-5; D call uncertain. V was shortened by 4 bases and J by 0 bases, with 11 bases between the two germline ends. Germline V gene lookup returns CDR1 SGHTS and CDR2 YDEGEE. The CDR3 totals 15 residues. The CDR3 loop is CASSDNRYSNQPQHF. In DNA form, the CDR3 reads TGTGCCAGCAGCGATAACAGATATAGCAATCAGCCCCAGCATTTT.

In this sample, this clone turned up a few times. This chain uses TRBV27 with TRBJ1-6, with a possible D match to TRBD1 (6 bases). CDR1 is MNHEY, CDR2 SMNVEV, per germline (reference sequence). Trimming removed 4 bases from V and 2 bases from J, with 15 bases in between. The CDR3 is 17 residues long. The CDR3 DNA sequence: TGTGCCAGCAGTTCAAGTTACAGGGCGCCCTATAATTCACCCCTCCACTTT. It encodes CASSSSYRAPYNSPLHF.

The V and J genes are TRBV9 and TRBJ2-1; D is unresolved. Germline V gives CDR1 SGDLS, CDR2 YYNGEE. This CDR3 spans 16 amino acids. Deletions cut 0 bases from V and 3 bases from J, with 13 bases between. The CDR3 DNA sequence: TGTGCCAGCAGCGTAGGGCTAGAATACTACTACAATGAGCAGTTCTTC. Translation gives CASSVGLEYYYNEQFF.

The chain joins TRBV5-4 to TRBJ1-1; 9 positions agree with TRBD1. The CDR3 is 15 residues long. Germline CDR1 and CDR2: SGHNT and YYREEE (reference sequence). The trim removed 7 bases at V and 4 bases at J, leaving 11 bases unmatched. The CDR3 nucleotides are TGTGCCAGCGTTGCGGCCGGGACAGGGTCCACTGAAGCTTTCTTT. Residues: CASVAAGTGSTEAFF.

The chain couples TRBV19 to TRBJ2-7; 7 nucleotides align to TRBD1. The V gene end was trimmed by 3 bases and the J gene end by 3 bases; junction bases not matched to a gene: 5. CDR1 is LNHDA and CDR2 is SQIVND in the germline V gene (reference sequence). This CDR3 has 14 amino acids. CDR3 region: CASSIGDRVYEQYF. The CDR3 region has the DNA TGTGCCAGTAGTATTGGAGACAGGGTCTACGAGCAGTACTTC.

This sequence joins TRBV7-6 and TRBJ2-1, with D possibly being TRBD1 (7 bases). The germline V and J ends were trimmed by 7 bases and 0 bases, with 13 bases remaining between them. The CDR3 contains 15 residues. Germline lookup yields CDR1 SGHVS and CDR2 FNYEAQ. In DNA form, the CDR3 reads TGTGCCAGCACCAATCAGGGGGGCTCCTACAATGAGCAGTTCTTC. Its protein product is CASTNQGGSYNEQFF.

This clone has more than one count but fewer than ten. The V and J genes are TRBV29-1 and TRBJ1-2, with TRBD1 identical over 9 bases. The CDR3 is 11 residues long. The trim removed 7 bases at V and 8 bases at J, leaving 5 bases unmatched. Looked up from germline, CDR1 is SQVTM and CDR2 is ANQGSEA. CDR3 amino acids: CSAWTGAGYTF. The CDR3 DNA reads TGCAGCGCCTGGACAGGGGCCGGCTACACCTTC.

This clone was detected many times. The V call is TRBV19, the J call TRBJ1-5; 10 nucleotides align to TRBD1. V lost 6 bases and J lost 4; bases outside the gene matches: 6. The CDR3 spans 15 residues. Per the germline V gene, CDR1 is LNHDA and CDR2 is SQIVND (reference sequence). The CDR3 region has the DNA TGTGCCAGTAGGGCCCCGGGACAGGGGAATCAGCCCCAGCATTTT. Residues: CASRAPGQGNQPQHF.

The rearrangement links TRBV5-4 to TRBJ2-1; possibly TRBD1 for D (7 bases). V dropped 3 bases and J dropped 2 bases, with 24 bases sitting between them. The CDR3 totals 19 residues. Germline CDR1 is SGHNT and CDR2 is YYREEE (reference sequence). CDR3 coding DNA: TGTGCCAGCAGCTCGAAGGGAGGATTTCGGGACAGTACCTACAATGAGCAGTTCTTC. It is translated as CASSSKGGFRDSTYNEQFF.

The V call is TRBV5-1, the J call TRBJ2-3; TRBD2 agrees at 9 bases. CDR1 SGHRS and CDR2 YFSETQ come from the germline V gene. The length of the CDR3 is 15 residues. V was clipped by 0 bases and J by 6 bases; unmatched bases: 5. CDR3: CASSLDASGADTQYF. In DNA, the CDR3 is TGCGCCAGCAGCTTGGATGCTAGCGGGGCGGATACGCAGTATTTT.

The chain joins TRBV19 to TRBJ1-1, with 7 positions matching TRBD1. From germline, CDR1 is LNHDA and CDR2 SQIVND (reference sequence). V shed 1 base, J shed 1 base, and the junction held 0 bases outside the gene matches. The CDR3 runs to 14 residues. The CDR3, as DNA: TGTGCCAGTAGTATAGGACAGGGGAACACTGAAGCTTTCTTT. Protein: CASSIGQGNTEAFF.

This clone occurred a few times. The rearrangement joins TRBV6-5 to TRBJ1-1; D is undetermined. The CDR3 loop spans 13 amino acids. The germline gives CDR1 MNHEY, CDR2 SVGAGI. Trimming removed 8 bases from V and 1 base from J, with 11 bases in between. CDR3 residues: CASGHRGNTEAFF. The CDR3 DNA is TGTGCCAGCGGCCATCGGGGGAACACTGAAGCTTTCTTT.

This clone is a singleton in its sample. The CDR3 DNA is TGTGCCAGCAGCTTAGATCTTGGCAGTACTGGAAACACCATATATTTT. Translating gives CASSLDLGSTGNTIYF. V is TRBV11-3 and J is TRBJ1-3; D is ambiguous. Trimming left V 0 bases short and J 2 bases short, with 11 bases between. Germline CDR1 is SGHNT and CDR2 is YENEEA. This CDR3 has 16 amino acids.

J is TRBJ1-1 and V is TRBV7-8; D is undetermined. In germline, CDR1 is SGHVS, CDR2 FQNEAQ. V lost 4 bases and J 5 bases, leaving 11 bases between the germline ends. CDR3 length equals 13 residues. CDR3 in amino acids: CASSYGVGTEAFF. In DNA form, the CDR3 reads TGTGCCAGCAGCTACGGGGTAGGGACTGAAGCTTTCTTT.

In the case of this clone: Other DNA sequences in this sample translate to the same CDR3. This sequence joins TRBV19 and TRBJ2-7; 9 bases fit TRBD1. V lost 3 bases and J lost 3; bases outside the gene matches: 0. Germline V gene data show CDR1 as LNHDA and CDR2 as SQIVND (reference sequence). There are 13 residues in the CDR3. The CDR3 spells CASSMGQGYEQYF. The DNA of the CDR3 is TGTGCCAGTAGTATGGGACAGGGCTACGAGCAGTACTTC.

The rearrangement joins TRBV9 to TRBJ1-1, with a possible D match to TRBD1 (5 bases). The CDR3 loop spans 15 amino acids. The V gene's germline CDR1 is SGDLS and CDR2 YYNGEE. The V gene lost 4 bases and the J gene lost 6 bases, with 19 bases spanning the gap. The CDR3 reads CASSPIGGMDPEAFF. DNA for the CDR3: TGTGCCAGCAGCCCCATCGGGGGAATGGATCCTGAAGCTTTCTTT.

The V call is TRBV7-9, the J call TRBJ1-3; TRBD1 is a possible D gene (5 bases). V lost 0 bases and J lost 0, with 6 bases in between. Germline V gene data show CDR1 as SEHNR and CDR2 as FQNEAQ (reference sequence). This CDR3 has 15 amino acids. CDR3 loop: CASSLAQGSGNTIYF. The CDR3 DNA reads TGTGCCAGCAGCTTAGCCCAGGGCTCTGGAAACACCATATATTTT. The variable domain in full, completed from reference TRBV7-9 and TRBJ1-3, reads DTGVSQNPRHKITKRGQNVTFRCDPISEHNRLYWYRQTLGQGPEFLTYFQNEAQLEKSRLLSDRFSAERPKGSFSTLEIQRTEQGDSAMYLCASSLAQGSGNTIYFGEGSWLTVV.

The CDR3 sequence is CASSPWGEIEAFF. The DNA for the CDR3 is TGTGCCAGCAGTCCTTGGGGGGAGATTGAAGCTTTCTTT. This chain connects TRBV6-5 to TRBJ1-1; the D gene is possibly TRBD1 (5 bases). Germline V CDR1 and CDR2: MNHEY, SVGAGI. The V and J ends lost 5 bases and 7 bases respectively, with 14 bases between them. This CDR3 has 13 residues.

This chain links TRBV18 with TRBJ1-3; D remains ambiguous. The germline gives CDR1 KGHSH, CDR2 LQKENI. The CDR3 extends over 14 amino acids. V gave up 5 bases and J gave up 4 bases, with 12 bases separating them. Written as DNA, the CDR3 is TGTGCCAGCTCAACTCGACCGGAGGGAAACACCATATATTTT. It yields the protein CASSTRPEGNTIYF.

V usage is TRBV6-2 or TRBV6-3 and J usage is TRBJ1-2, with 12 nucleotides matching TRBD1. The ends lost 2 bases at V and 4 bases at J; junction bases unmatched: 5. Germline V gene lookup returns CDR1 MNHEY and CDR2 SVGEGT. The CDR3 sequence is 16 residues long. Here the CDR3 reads CASSYLSGQGAYGYTF. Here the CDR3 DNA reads TGTGCCAGCAGTTACCTCTCGGGACAGGGGGCCTATGGCTACACCTTC.